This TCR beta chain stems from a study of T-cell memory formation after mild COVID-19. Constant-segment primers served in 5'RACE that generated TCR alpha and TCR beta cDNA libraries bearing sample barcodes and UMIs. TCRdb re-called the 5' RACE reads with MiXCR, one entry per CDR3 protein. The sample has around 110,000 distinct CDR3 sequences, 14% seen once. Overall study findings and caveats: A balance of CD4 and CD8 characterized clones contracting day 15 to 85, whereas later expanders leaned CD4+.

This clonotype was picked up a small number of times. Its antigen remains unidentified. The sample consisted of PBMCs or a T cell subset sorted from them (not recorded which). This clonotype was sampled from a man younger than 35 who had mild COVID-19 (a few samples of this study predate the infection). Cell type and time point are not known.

The DNA for the CDR3 is TGTGCCAGCAGCCGCTACAGGGAAGGCACTGAAGCTTTCTTT. Its translation is CASSRYREGTEAFF. This chain links TRBV4-2 with TRBJ1-1; the D gene is possibly TRBD1 (6 bases). The germline V gene encodes CDR1 LGHNA and CDR2 YNFKEQ. The ends were cut back, 4 bases at V and 4 bases at J, with 13 bases in the middle. This CDR3 contains 14 residues.